This T cell receptor (beta chain) comes out of a study of T cell responses to AZD1222 COVID-19 vaccine (dated by TCRdb to the early 2020s). Broadly, across the study: AZD1222 recipients with second doses at about 4 weeks or about 12 weeks were pooled, because spike-specific TCR depth and breadth did not differ between schedules. A total of 240 or so trial participants underwent TCR sequencing, of whom 207 had received two doses of AZD1222 and approximately 25 had received two doses of the MenACWY control vaccine. Trial participants were enrolled by age into 18-55, 56-69 and 70-plus year subgroups, with approximately 150, 28 and 58 TCR-sequenced participants respectively.

As for this clone: Its cognate antigen has yet to be identified. No per-base quality is available; no much larger clone lies one base away.

The CDR3 regions of human TCRbeta chains were analyzed by immunosequencing. As for how the authors treated the data: TCRs in the repertoires were matched against a reference library of SARS-CoV-2-specific TCRs that had been generated with the MIRA antigen-specificity platform. Breadth was defined as the fraction of unique TCRs that were SARS-CoV-2-associated, and depth was defined as the fraction of total T cells that were SARS-CoV-2-associated. Using the MIRA data, each spike-specific TCR was mapped to the spike region that the TCR reacts to and placed in a CD4 or CD8 class. Log10-transformed breadth and depth values were compared by one-way ANOVA with Sidak's multiple comparisons tests. The immuneACCESS repertoire file appears here via TCRdb, limited to in-frame rearrangements. These files lack a portion of the clones; in checked studies, under half of the deficit traces to unresolved V genes, and the cause of the others is not known. The DNA was the basis for D and trimming; V, J and clone size are from that table. Across this sample there are 130,000 or so clones, with about 90% seen only once. The ten largest make up over 2.5% of the sample.

Counted from cysteine to phenylalanine, this CDR3 has 13 amino acids. CDR3 DNA is the only sequence kept; it has 39 bases, read in frame from the first base. CDR1 LNHDA and CDR2 SQIVND were looked up in the germline V gene (reference sequence). V was cut back by 3 bases and J by 7 bases, leaving a gap of 12 bases between them. On the study overall, not on this receptor specifically: Because no samples from the day 14 peak response were available, repertoires could be characterized only after the peak T cell response. Vaccine-associated CD4 TCRs spanned the whole spike protein, with dominant responses in regions 160-218 and 743-854. After two AZD1222 doses, spike-specific TCR breadth and depth were significantly higher than at day 0 and than in MenACWY recipients. Participants were mostly white British, with more females than males. The authors suggested clonal diversity may have been underestimated. Conclusions about previously exposed vaccinees were limited because only six AZD1222 recipients were SARS-CoV-2 seropositive at baseline. The 56-69-year group was small, and its depth increase did not reach significance, likely because of low power. Nearly half of unique spike-specific TCRs reportedly recognized epitopes outside regions mutated in the B.1.351 and B.1.1.7 variants.

What this sample's time point label stands for: baseline before first vaccination. The vaccinee samples were drawn from two UK trials, COV001 and COV002, one of which was a single-blind randomized controlled phase 2/3 trial testing AZD1222 (ChAdOx1 nCoV-19) in healthy adults. For TCRbeta chain sequencing, PBMC samples were collected from trial participants at day 0 and at day 28 after the second dose. The rearranged chain carries TRBV19 and TRBJ1-2; confidence is insufficient to name the D gene. The source of this sequence is an adult in good health. The sequencing used peripheral blood, collected on day 0 of AZD1222 vaccination. Here is the DNA: TGTGCCAGTAGTATCCCAATACCCTCTGGCTACACCTTC. This codes for CASSIPIPSGYTF.